This T cell receptor beta chain was recovered during a study of T cell changes during pregnancy in multiple sclerosis. The method was immunoSEQ multiplex PCR; TCRdb's version includes in-frame clones alone and lacks a portion of them. The sample lists 15,000 to 20,000 clones; around 82% were seen once. The CDR3 is 15 residues long. Trimming at V came to 0 bases and at J to 6 bases, leaving 8 bases not matched to a gene. Germline V gene data show CDR1 as LNHDA and CDR2 as SQIVND (reference sequence). The input for sequencing was CD8+ T cells from peripheral blood mononuclear cells, taken in the third trimester of pregnancy. The source is a female donor in good health, enrolled as a control in a pregnancy study. The genes are TRBV19 and TRBJ2-7; 7 bases are a match to TRBD2. The chain's CDR3 is CASSIDGTTGLEQYF. The CDR3 region has the DNA TGTGCCAGTAGTATAGATGGGACTACCGGTCTCGAGCAGTACTTC. The variable domain in full, with the rest retrieved from reference TRBV19 and TRBJ2-7, is DGGITQSPKYLFRKEGQNVTLSCEQNLNHDAMYWYRQDPGQGLRLIYYSQIVNDFQKGDIAEGYSVSREKKESFPLTVTSAQKNPTAFYLCASSIDGTTGLEQYFGPGTRLTVT.